This T cell receptor beta chain was obtained from a study of CD8+ T cells in alopecia areata (dated by TCRdb to the late 2010s). For the wider study: Skin from C3H/HeJ donors with spontaneous alopecia (6-12 months old) was grafted onto female C3H/HeJ recipients that were about 7-11 weeks old. The study used high-throughput TCRbeta sequencing to examine T cell clonal expansion in alopecia areata, in both the C3H/HeJ mouse model and human patients. In humans, TCRbeta sequencing was performed on scalp tissue and on sorted CD4+ and CD8+ peripheral blood T cells from healthy controls and from patients with patchy or totalis/universalis alopecia areata. Clonality in the scalp was compared among normal scalp (n=4), patchy alopecia areata scalp (n=8), and alopecia totalis/universalis scalp (n=8). RNA was extracted with the PAXgene miRNA kit for fixed scalp, the miRNeasy kit for PBMCs, and the RNeasy kit for mouse skin. immunoSEQ multiplex PCR using 35 Vbeta forward primers and 13 Jbeta reverse primers was used to amplify TCRbeta CDR3 regions. The paper's findings and limits, for the study overall: Unlike mouse skin, where gammadelta T cells dominate, normal human skin contains resident alphabeta T cells that get sequenced too, which complicates analysis of the scalp TCR repertoire. Compared with mice, TCR sequences shared between patients were less clear, possibly partly because of HLA diversity across the patient population. Compared with normal scalp, lesional scalp, particularly in alopecia totalis/universalis, had higher clonality and more expanded CD8+ clones, which suggests antigenic drive.

This clone was observed a few times. Its antigen remains undetermined. Mouse gene names and germline sequences are used here. The read comes to an end 4 residues before the CDR3 does, leaving the germline J gene to fill in the end. Library preparation employed the immunoSEQ multiplex PCR assay. For TCR sequencing, RNA was extracted from every sample and reverse transcribed into cDNA to serve as template. SuperScript III was used to make first-strand cDNA, primed with a 2:1 mix of oligo-dT and random hexamers. A synthetic immune receptor repertoire was used to measure amplification bias, and any remaining bias was corrected computationally. Libraries were sequenced on Illumina HiSeq using 60 bp reads that covered the CDR3 and were read from J toward V. Per the original workflow: Raw reads were preprocessed for error removal, and CDR3 was defined according to IMGT conventions as running from the conserved cysteine to phenylalanine. To get clonality, Shannon entropy was normalized by log2 of the number of productive unique TCRs and the result was subtracted from 1. CD4 or CD8 identity of scalp clones was inferred by cross-referencing scalp TCRbeta sequences with sorted blood CD4 and CD8 repertoires. As stored in TCRdb, this immuneACCESS dataset retains in-frame rearrangements with V and J assigned. A fraction of the clones does not appear; measured against another copy, unresolved V genes explain less than half of the discrepancy, and the remainder lacks a known reason. Clone size and the V and J calls come from that table; the DNA yielded D and trimming. The sample has around 1,900 clones on record, with no singletons. The biggest ten clones account for 52% of the sample.

Per the germline V gene, NNHDY is the CDR1 and SYVADS is the CDR2. Reading from cysteine to phenylalanine, the CDR3 counts 12 amino acids. Sequencing covers 24 bases of the CDR3, shown here with the frame starting at base 1. In this chain, TRBV13-3 is recombined with TRBJ2-7, with no confidently assigned D gene. The sequenced material came from lesional skin. The TCR comes from a C3H/HeJ mouse with alopecia areata. In terms of MHC, this strain is H2-k. The encoded CDR3 is CASSAGKYEQYF. The sequenced part of the CDR3 DNA is TGTGCCAGCAGTGCTGGCAAATAT.